This T cell receptor (beta chain) came from a study of blood T cell repertoires in COVID-19. In the study overall: Acute and convalescent COVID-19 samples came from the United States, Italy and Spain. The cDNA or gDNA used as material had been derived from T cells, B-cell-depleted T cells, or PBMCs.

Original processing methods: Scientists estimated how many nucleated cells there were by amplifying reference gene primers. Produced via immunoSEQ multiplex PCR; TCRdb's table is partial and in-frame only. V and J calls and clone size are copied from that table; D and trimming were computed from the DNA. The sample yields about 190,000 clones, 70% to 90% seen once. Germline V gene data show CDR1 as SQVTM and CDR2 as ANQGSEA. The trim removed 3 bases at V and 8 bases at J, leaving 12 bases unmatched. The CDR3 has 15 residues. This chain uses TRBV29-1 with TRBJ1-2; 10 bases match TRBD1. Sequenced input: peripheral blood. The TCR was taken from a woman in her sixties or seventies with active or convalescent COVID-19. The CDR3 here is CSVDSRTGGGGGYTF. The CDR3, as DNA: TGCAGCGTTGATAGTCGGACAGGGGGTGGAGGGGGCTACACCTTC.